The following is a T cell receptor (beta chain) sequence with its context. The antigen is undetermined. Assay used: immunoSEQ multiplex PCR; TCRdb lists only in-frame clones, some missing. The sample contains 70,000 to 90,000 clones, approximately 90% of which appear only once. The sample comes from a study of OX40 agonist ivuxolimab in advanced cancers. V lost 1 base to trimming and J lost 7 bases; unmatched junction nucleotides: 5. Germline lookup yields CDR1 SGHNT and CDR2 YYREEE (reference sequence). There are 15 residues in the CDR3. Whole-study findings and limits: The study found that CD8+ T cells averaged more expanded clones than CD4+.

The TCR originated in an adult with an advanced solid tumor such as melanoma, head and neck, liver or kidney cancer. The V and J genes are TRBV5-4 and TRBJ2-5, with 12 bases identical to TRBD2. Specimen: CD4+ or CD8+ T cells sorted from blood, collected in a trial of the OX40 agonist ivuxolimab. The CDR3 bases are TGTGCCAGCAGCTTGCGGACTAGCGGGATCGGGACCCAGTACTTC. Residues: CASSLRTSGIGTQYF.